The T cell receptor (beta chain) described here comes from a study of cytomegalovirus exposure and HLA in healthy donors. The CDR3 spans 16 residues. Germline V gene sequence: CDR1 SGHNT, CDR2 YYREEE (reference sequence). V lost 4 bases and J lost 6; bases outside the gene matches: 10. The PCR ran on 60 Vbeta and 13 Jbeta primers. Using immunoSEQ multiplex PCR, the repertoire was profiled, and TCRdb retains in-frame clones only, with some absent. The sample lists around 150,000 clones; about 80% were seen once. V is TRBV5-4 and J is TRBJ2-2; TRBD1 agrees at 9 bases. The sequence derives from a man aged 25 to 45 in good health and CMV-seropositive. The sequenced sample consisted of PBMCs. The CDR3 spells CASSATGGAYAGELFF. The CDR3, as DNA: TGTGCCAGCAGCGCGACAGGGGGGGCCTACGCCGGGGAGCTGTTTTTT.